These 28 T cell receptor beta chains came from one sample sequenced in a study of blood T cell repertoires in COVID-19. Clones were read by immunoSEQ multiplex PCR, and TCRdb kept only the in-frame ones, dropping some. Of 350,000 or so clones listed, approximately 90% are singletons. The sequenced material came from peripheral blood. Receptor source: a woman aged 60-70 years with COVID-19, enrolled during active disease.

V usage is TRBV4-1 and J usage is TRBJ1-1; unclear D gene. Germline values: CDR1 MGHRA, CDR2 YSYEKL. The length of the CDR3 is 13 residues. Trimming cost V 1 base and J 4 bases, with 7 bases left between them. The CDR3 coding sequence is TGCGCCAGCAGCCAAGTATCCGGCACTGAAGCTTTCTTT. This encodes CASSQVSGTEAFF.

The chain has TRBV27 and TRBJ1-1; D unclear. Germline-derived CDR1 and CDR2 are MNHEY and SMNVEV (reference sequence). The CDR3 is made up of 12 amino acids. Trimming removed 4 bases from V and 3 bases from J, with 6 bases in between. CDR3 loop: CASSSGHTEAFF. CDR3 DNA: TGTGCCAGCAGTTCAGGCCACACTGAAGCTTTCTTT.

This rearrangement joins TRBV11-2 to TRBJ1-2, with TRBD1 matching 9 bases. The CDR3 consists of 15 residues. Germline V lookup: CDR1 SGHAT, CDR2 FQNNGV. Unmatched junction bases numbered 4, after V lost 1 base and J lost 4 bases. This CDR3 is CASSLGTGVSYGYTF. The CDR3 DNA sequence: TGTGCCAGCAGCTTAGGGACAGGGGTATCCTATGGCTACACCTTC.

This clone turned up a few times. The V and J genes are TRBV19 and TRBJ1-2, with a weak D call TRBD1 (5 bases). Germline-derived CDR1 and CDR2 are LNHDA and SQIVND (reference sequence). Trimming shortened V by 8 bases and J by 6 bases, and 16 bases separated the two germline ends. The CDR3 covers 13 residues. The CDR3 DNA reads TGTGCCAGTGCCCGGGAGGGGCCTCATGGCTACACCTTC. It translates to CASAREGPHGYTF.

The DNA for the CDR3 is TGTGCTAGTGCCTCCGGACAGGTTGGGCAGGAGACCCAGTACTTC. Translated: CASASGQVGQETQYF. This chain links TRBV12-5 with TRBJ2-5; 7 positions match TRBD1. The junction had 13 bases not matched to a gene; V was cut back by 7 bases and J by 5 bases. Germline V gene data show CDR1 as LGHNT and CDR2 as FRNRAP. The CDR3 has 15 amino acids.

Remarks on this clone: Other DNA sequences from this sample encode an identical CDR3 as well. V usage is TRBV28 and J usage is TRBJ1-2; no reliable D call. V shed 6 bases and J shed 1 base, with 6 bases lying between them. Germline V CDR1 and CDR2: MDHEN, SYDVKM. This CDR3 contains 12 residues. CDR3: CASSLLNYGYTF. The CDR3 region has the DNA TGTGCCAGCAGCCTTCTTAACTATGGCTACACCTTC.

The J gene is TRBJ2-1, the V gene TRBV9; tentative D call: TRBD1 (6 bases). Germline assignment: CDR1 SGDLS and CDR2 YYNGEE. Trimming shortened V by 4 bases and J by 4 bases, and 12 bases separated the two germline ends. The CDR3 contains 14 residues. CDR3 protein: CASSTRTEYNEQFF. The CDR3 DNA is TGTGCCAGCAGCACCCGGACAGAATACAATGAGCAGTTCTTC.

The V and J genes are TRBV6-5 and TRBJ1-1; no clear D. This CDR3 region has 14 residues. Germline-derived CDR1 and CDR2 are MNHEY and SVGAGI. The ends were cut back, 6 bases at V and 0 bases at J, with 11 bases in the middle. The chain's CDR3 is CASSPTEMNTEAFF. CDR3 DNA: TGTGCCAGCAGCCCGACGGAGATGAACACTGAAGCTTTCTTT.

The table lists this clone with a count of one. The rearrangement joins TRBV18 to TRBJ1-1, with 8 bases lining up with TRBD1. V lost 4 bases and J lost 4; bases outside the gene matches: 5. This CDR3 spans 14 amino acids. Per germline, CDR1 KGHSH and CDR2 LQKENI. CDR3 amino acids: CASSRPDRGTEAFF. CDR3 nucleotide sequence: TGTGCCAGCTCACGCCCCGACAGGGGCACTGAAGCTTTCTTT. The full variable domain, completed using reference TRBV18 and TRBJ1-1, is NAGVMQNPRHLVRRRGQEARLRCSPMKGHSHVYWYRQLPEEGLKFMVYLQKENIIDESGMPKERFSAEFPKEGPSILRIQQVVRGDSAAYFCASSRPDRGTEAFFGQGTRLTVV.

The J gene is TRBJ1-4, the V gene TRBV24-1; 7 bases agree with TRBD1. V trimming: 5 bases; J trimming: 5 bases; junction bases outside the gene matches: 4. The CDR3 sequence is 14 residues long. CDR1 and CDR2 from the germline V gene are KGHDR and SFDVKD. The CDR3 protein is CATSGAGGNEKLFF. The CDR3 DNA is TGTGCCACCAGTGGAGCAGGGGGAAATGAAAAACTGTTTTTT.

This chain uses TRBV11-2 with TRBJ2-7, with D uncertain. Looked up from germline, CDR1 is SGHAT and CDR2 is FQNNGV. The CDR3 length is 13 residues. The germline V and J ends were trimmed by 5 bases and 3 bases, with 11 bases remaining between them. The CDR3, as DNA: TGTGCCAGCAGCCTCACTACAAACTACGAGCAGTACTTC. This translates into CASSLTTNYEQYF.

The chain links TRBV6-5 to TRBJ2-3; 7 positions agree with TRBD1. This CDR3 is 14 amino acids long. The germline V gene encodes CDR1 MNHEY and CDR2 SVGAGI. V dropped 8 bases and J dropped 0; count of bases not matched to a gene: 5. The CDR3 coding sequence is TGTGCCAGCGGGACAGAGTCTAGCACAGATACGCAGTATTTT. Its translation: CASGTESSTDTQYF.

This clone was observed a single time. This chain connects TRBV7-9 to TRBJ1-1, with TRBD1 as a possible D gene (5 bases). V was shortened by 5 bases and J by 5 bases, with 12 bases between the two germline ends. The CDR3 is made up of 13 amino acids. The germline CDR1 and CDR2 sequences are SEHNR and FQNEAQ (reference sequence). CDR3 loop: CASSIGQGTEAFF. CDR3 nucleotides: TGTGCCAGCAGCATTGGGCAGGGAACTGAAGCTTTCTTT.

The chain links TRBV7-6 to TRBJ2-5, with TRBD2 identical over 13 bases. Germline trimming cut 1 base from V and 1 base from J; bases unmatched to any gene: 3. The CDR3 is 17 amino acids. Germline CDR1 and CDR2: SGHVS and FNYEAQ. The CDR3 region has the DNA TGTGCCAGCAGCTTAGAACTAGCGGGGGGGACCCAAGAGACCCAGTACTTC. It encodes CASSLELAGGTQETQYF.

The CDR3 region is CASSFTTSGGLLGEQFF. CDR3 in DNA: TGTGCCAGCAGCTTCACGACTAGCGGGGGATTACTTGGTGAGCAGTTCTTC. This sequence joins TRBV11-2 and TRBJ2-1; 12 bases align to TRBD2. The CDR3 is made up of 17 amino acids. The J segment lost 9 bases and the V segment lost 3 bases, leaving 12 bases of the junction unmatched. The germline V gene has CDR1 SGHAT and CDR2 FQNNGV.

The chain recombines TRBV28 with TRBJ1-3, with D possibly being TRBD1 (6 bases). V was trimmed by 7 bases and J by 6 bases, leaving 19 bases between them. CDR3 length: 15 amino acids. CDR1 and CDR2 (germline): MDHEN, SYDVKM. CDR3 DNA: TGTGCCAGCACGGTGGACAGACCCGGGGAAAACACCATATATTTT. As protein: CASTVDRPGENTIYF.

The CDR3 bases are TGTGCCAGCAGCTTTTTTTCAGGGGGCACTGAAGCTTTCTTT. Its protein is CASSFFSGGTEAFF. The chain employs TRBV5-4 and TRBJ1-1; 7 bases map to TRBD1. The CDR3 totals 14 residues. J was trimmed by 4 bases and V by 2 bases; bases with no gene match: 5. CDR1 and CDR2 (germline): SGHNT, YYREEE (reference sequence).

This clone was found once. The chain couples TRBV19 to TRBJ1-1; D is possibly TRBD1 (6 bases). V gave up 0 bases and J gave up 5 bases, with 16 bases separating them. Germline CDR1 LNHDA, CDR2 SQIVND (reference sequence). The CDR3 runs to 16 residues. CDR3 protein: CASSIDQAGAGTEAFF. The CDR3 DNA reads as TGTGCCAGTAGTATAGATCAAGCAGGGGCTGGGACTGAAGCTTTCTTT.

The chain has TRBV7-3 and TRBJ2-2, with D tentatively TRBD2 (5 bases). The CDR3 is 15 residues long. Looked up from germline, CDR1 is SGHTA and CDR2 is FQGTGA. Trimming removed 1 base from V and 6 bases from J, with 12 bases in between. The CDR3: CASSLNTAGAGELFF. DNA for the CDR3: TGTGCCAGCAGCTTAAATACTGCGGGTGCCGGGGAGCTGTTTTTT.

The chain recombines TRBV30 with TRBJ2-7, with D perhaps matching TRBD2 (5 bases). The CDR3 has 14 amino acids. V was clipped by 0 bases and J by 7 bases, with 16 bases between them. Per the germline V gene, CDR1 is GTSNPN and CDR2 is SVGIG (reference sequence). CDR3 DNA: TGTGCCTGGAGTGTAACCGGGGTTCCCCGAGAGCAGTACTTC. Residues: CAWSVTGVPREQYF. The variable domain in full, completed from reference TRBV30 and TRBJ2-7, reads SQTIHQWPATLVQPVGSPLSLECTVEGTSNPNLYWYRQAAGRGLQLLFYSVGIGQISSEVPQNLSASRPQDRQFILSSKKLLLSDSGFYLCAWSVTGVPREQYFGPGTRLTVT.

The chain employs TRBV19 and TRBJ1-2; 12 bases fit TRBD1. Unmatched junction bases numbered 13, after V lost 6 bases and J lost 8 bases. The CDR3 has 16 amino acids. CDR1 and CDR2 (germline): LNHDA, SQIVND (reference sequence). The CDR3 sequence is CASSQLPGTGGRGYTF. The DNA for the CDR3 is TGTGCCAGTAGCCAGCTCCCCGGGACAGGGGGCAGGGGCTACACCTTC.

This chain uses TRBV11-2 with TRBJ1-2; tentatively, D is TRBD1 (5 bases). Germline CDR1 and CDR2: SGHAT and FQNNGV. CDR3 length: 14 residues. V was trimmed by 7 bases and J by 7 bases, leaving 19 bases between them. Here the CDR3 DNA reads TGTGCCAGCACCCGAATGGGGGAGGAGGTTGGCTACACCTTC. This codes for CASTRMGEEVGYTF.

CDR3 loop: CASSLGQINTGELFF. CDR3 in DNA: TGTGCCAGCAGCCTAGGACAGATTAACACCGGGGAGCTGTTTTTT. The V gene is TRBV7-3, the J gene TRBJ2-2; D perhaps matches TRBD1 (6 bases). Between the trimmed V and J ends, which lost 5 bases and 2 bases, there was a span of 12 bases. The CDR3 sequence is 15 residues long. Germline V gene lookup returns CDR1 SGHTA and CDR2 FQGTGA.

The V call is TRBV5-1, the J call TRBJ2-2; 11 bases map to TRBD1. CDR1 SGHRS and CDR2 YFSETQ come from the germline V gene. The CDR3 extends over 17 amino acids. Trimming at V came to 4 bases and at J to 5 bases, leaving 10 bases not matched to a gene. The CDR3 DNA is TGCGCCAGCAGCCCAGGTGGGACAGGGGGGAAGACCGGGGAGCTGTTTTTT. Protein: CASSPGGTGGKTGELFF.

V and J are TRBV28 and TRBJ1-1, with D possibly being TRBD1 (5 bases). Germline CDR1 is MDHEN and CDR2 is SYDVKM. V gave up 2 bases and J gave up 0 bases, with 7 bases separating them. The CDR3 runs 14 residues. The CDR3: CASSLGHLNTEAFF. The CDR3 bases are TGTGCCAGCAGTTTAGGACACCTGAACACTGAAGCTTTCTTT.

V and J are TRBV14 and TRBJ1-1, with 7 bases matching TRBD1. The junction had 8 bases not matched to a gene; V was cut back by 4 bases and J by 3 bases. This CDR3 comprises 15 residues. The germline CDR1 and CDR2 sequences are SGHDN and FVKESK. DNA of the CDR3: TGTGCCAGCAGCCGTCCCGGGACAGTGGACACTGAAGCTTTCTTT. Translating gives CASSRPGTVDTEAFF.

The sample holds one count of this clone. The V call is TRBV11-2, the J call TRBJ1-3; D possibly corresponds to TRBD1 (6 bases). The CDR3 length is 16 residues. V lost 2 bases, J lost 3 bases, and 14 bases lay in between. Germline CDR1 is SGHAT and CDR2 is FQNNGV. The CDR3: CASSLRTRGDGNTIYF. The CDR3 nucleotides read TGTGCCAGCAGCTTACGGACCAGGGGAGATGGAAACACCATATATTTT.

As regards this clone: In the same sample, other DNA sequences code for this CDR3. The chain carries TRBV27 and TRBJ2-7; 7 bases are a match to TRBD2. Germline values: CDR1 MNHEY, CDR2 SMNVEV (reference sequence). The V and J ends lost 0 bases and 4 bases, in that order; junction bases with no gene match: 0. The CDR3 is 13 residues long. In DNA form, the CDR3 reads TGTGCCAGCAGTTTATCGGGGGGGTACGAGCAGTACTTC. It translates to CASSLSGGYEQYF.